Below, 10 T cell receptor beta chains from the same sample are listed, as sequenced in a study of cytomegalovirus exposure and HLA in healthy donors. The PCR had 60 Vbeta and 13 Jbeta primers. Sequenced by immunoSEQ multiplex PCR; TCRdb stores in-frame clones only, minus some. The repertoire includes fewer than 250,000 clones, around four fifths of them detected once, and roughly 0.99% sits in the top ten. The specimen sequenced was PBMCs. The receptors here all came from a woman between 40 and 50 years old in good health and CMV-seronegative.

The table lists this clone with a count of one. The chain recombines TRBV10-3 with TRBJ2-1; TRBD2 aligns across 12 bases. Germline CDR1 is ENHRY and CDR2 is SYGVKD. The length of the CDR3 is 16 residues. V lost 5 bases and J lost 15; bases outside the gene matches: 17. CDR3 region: CAISPLRASGREQWFF. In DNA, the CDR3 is TGTGCCATCAGTCCTCTTCGGGCTAGCGGGAGGGAACAGTGGTTCTTC.

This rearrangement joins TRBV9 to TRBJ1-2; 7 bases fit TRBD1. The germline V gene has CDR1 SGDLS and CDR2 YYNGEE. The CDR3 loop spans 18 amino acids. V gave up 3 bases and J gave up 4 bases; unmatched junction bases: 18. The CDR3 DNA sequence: TGTGCCAGCAGCGGACTCCAGGGTGGAGGGGGCAGCGTCTATGGCTACACCTTC. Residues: CASSGLQGGGGSVYGYTF.

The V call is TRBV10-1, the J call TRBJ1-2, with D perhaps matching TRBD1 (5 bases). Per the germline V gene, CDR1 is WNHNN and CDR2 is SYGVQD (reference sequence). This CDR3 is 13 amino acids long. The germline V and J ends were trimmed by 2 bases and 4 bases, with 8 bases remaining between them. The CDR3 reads CASSEGGSYGYTF. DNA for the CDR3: TGCGCCAGCAGTGAGGGGGGGAGCTATGGCTACACCTTC.

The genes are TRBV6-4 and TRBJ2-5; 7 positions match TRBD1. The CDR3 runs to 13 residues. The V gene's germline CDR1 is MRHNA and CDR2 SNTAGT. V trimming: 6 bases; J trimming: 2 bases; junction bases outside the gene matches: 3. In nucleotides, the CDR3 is TGTGCCAGCAGCCGGGACAGACAAGAGACCCAGTACTTC. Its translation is CASSRDRQETQYF.

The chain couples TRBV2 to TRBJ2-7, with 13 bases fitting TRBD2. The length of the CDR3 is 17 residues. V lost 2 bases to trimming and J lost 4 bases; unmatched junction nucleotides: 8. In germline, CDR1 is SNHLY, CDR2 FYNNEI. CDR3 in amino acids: CASSETITSGRAYEQYF. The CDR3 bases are TGTGCCAGCAGTGAAACTATAACTAGCGGGAGGGCTTACGAGCAGTACTTC.

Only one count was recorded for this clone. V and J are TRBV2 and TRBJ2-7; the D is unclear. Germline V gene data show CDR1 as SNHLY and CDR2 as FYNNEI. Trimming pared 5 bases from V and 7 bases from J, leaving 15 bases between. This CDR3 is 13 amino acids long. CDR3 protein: CASSLDIPGEQYV. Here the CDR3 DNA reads TGTGCCAGCAGTCTTGACATCCCCGGTGAGCAGTACGTC.

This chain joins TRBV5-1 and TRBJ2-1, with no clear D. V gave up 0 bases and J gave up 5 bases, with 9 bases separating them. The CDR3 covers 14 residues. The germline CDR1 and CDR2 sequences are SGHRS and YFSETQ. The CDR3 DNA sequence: TGCGCCAGCAGCTTGGCTGTGGCCGACAATGAGCAGTTCTTC. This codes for CASSLAVADNEQFF.

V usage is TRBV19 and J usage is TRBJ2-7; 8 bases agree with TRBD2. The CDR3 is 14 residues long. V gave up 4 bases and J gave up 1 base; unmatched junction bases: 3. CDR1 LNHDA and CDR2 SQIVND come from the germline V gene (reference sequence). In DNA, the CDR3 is TGTGCCAGTAGTACGGGACTAGAGTCCTACGAGCAGTACGTC. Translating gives CASSTGLESYEQYV.

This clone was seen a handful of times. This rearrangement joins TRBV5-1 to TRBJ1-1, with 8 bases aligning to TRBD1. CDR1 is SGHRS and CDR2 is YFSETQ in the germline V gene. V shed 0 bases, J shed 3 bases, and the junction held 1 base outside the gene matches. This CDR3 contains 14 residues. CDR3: CASSLEQGDTEAFF. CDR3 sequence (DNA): TGCGCCAGCAGCTTGGAACAGGGGGACACTGAAGCTTTCTTT.

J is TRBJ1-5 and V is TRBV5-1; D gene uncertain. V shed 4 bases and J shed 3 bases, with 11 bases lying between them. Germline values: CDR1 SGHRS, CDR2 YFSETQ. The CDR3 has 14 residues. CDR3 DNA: TGCGCCAGCAGCCCCGGGGAGTCCAATCAGCCCCAGCATTTT. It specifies CASSPGESNQPQHF.